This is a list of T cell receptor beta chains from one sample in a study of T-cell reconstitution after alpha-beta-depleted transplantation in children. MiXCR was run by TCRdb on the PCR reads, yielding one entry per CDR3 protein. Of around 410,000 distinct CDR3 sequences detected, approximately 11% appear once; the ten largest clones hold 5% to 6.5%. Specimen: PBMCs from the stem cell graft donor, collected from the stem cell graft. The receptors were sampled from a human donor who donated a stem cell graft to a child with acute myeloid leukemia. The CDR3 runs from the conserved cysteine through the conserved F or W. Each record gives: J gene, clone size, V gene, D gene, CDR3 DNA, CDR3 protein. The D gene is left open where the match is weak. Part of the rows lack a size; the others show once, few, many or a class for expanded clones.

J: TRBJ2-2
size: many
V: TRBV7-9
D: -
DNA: TGTGCCAGCGGACGGGGGAACACCGGGGAGCTGTTTTTT
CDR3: CASGRGNTGELFF

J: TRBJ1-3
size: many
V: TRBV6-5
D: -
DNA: TGTGCCAGCAGTTCCATTCCGAGCTCTGGAAACACCATATATTTT
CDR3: CASSSIPSSGNTIYF

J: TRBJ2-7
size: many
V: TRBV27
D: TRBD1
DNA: TGTGCCAGCAGCCTGACAGGGCCTTTGGGCGAGCAGTACTTC
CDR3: CASSLTGPLGEQYF

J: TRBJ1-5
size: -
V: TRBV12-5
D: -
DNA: TGTGCTAGTGGTTTGACGTCGAACAATCAGCCCCAGCATTTT
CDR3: CASGLTSNNQPQHF

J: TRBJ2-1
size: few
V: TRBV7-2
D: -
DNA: TGTGCCAGCAGCTTGAACTTTAACAATGAGCAGTTCTTC
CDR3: CASSLNFNNEQFF

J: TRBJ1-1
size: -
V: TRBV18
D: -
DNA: TGTGCCAGCTCACCAGAGGGTGAAGCTTTCTTT
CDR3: CASSPEGEAFF

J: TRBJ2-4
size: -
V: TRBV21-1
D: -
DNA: TGTGCCAGCAGCAAGAGGACAGGGGAAAACATTCAGTACTTC
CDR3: CASSKRTGENIQYF

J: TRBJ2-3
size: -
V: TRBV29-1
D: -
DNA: TGCAGCGCAGAGGGGGGGCGCGGATTTGGAGATACGCAGTATTTT
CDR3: CSAEGGRGFGDTQYF

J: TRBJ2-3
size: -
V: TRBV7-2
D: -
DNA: TGTGCCAGCAGATCCCTTAGTGACTCGAGCACAGATACGCAGTATTTT
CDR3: CASRSLSDSSTDTQYF

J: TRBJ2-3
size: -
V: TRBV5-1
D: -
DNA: TGCGCCAGCAGCATGGACAGCTCTACAGATACGCAGTATTTT
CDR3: CASSMDSSTDTQYF

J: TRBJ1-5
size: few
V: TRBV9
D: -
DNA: TGTGCCAGCAGCCCTACCGGGGCGGCCCAGCCCCAGCATTTT
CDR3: CASSPTGAAQPQHF

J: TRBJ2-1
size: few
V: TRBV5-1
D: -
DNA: TGCGCCAGCAGCTTCGGACTGAGTGGAGGGGGGACCTACAATGAGCAGTTCTTC
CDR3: CASSFGLSGGGTYNEQFF

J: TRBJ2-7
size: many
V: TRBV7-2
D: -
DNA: TGTGCCAGCAGCTTATGGGGTGGCAGGGGAGACGAGCAGTACTTC
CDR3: CASSLWGGRGDEQYF

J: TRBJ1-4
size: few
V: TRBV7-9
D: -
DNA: TGTGCCAGCAGCAATGCAGAGCCCGCCGGGGGGAAACTGTTTTTT
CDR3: CASSNAEPAGGKLFF

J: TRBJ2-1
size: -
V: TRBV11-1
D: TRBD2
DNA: TGTGCCAGCAGCTTTCCGTGGAGACTAGCGGGGGCAAGGAATGAGCAGTTCTTC
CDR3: CASSFPWRLAGARNEQFF

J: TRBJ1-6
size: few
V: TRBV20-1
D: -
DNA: TGCAGTGCTCCCCACACGAGGGGTTCAGATTCACCCCTCCACTTT
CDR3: CSAPHTRGSDSPLHF

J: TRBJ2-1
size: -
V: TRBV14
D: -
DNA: TGTGCCAGCAGCCCTTCGGACTTTTCGTACGAGCAGTTCTTC
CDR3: CASSPSDFSYEQFF

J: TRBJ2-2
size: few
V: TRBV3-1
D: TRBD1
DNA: TGTGCCAGCAGCCAATTCGGACAGGGGTCCACCGGGGAGCTGTTTTTT
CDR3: CASSQFGQGSTGELFF

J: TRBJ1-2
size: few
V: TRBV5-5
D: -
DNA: TGTGCCAGCAGCTTCCTGGGCGGGGGCTACACCTTC
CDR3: CASSFLGGGYTF

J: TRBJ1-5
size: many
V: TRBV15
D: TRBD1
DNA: TGTGCCACCAGCAGTGAAGGGGGCGGCAATCAGCCCCAGCATTTT
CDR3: CATSSEGGGNQPQHF

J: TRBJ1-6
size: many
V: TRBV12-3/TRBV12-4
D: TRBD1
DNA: TGTGCCAGCAGCCCCCGGGACAGAAATTCACCCCTCCACTTT
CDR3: CASSPRDRNSPLHF

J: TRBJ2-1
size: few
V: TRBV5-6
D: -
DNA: TGTGCCAGCAGCTTGGAGGGCCTGCCCTACAATGAGCAGTTCTTC
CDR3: CASSLEGLPYNEQFF

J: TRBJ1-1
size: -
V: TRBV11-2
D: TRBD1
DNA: TGTGCCAGCGCCCAGGGGGCTGGCACTGAAGCTTTCTTT
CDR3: CASAQGAGTEAFF

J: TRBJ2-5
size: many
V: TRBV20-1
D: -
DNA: TGCAGTGCTAGAGATTCGCGGGTACAAGAGACCCAGTACTTC
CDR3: CSARDSRVQETQYF

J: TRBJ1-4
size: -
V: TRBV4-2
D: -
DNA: TGTGCCAGCAGCCGAAGATCACAGGACTCTAATGAAAAACTGTTTTTT
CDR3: CASSRRSQDSNEKLFF

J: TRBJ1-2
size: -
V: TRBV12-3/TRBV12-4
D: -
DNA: TGTGCCAGCAGTTTCAACCCTCAGAACTATGGCTACACCTTC
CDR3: CASSFNPQNYGYTF